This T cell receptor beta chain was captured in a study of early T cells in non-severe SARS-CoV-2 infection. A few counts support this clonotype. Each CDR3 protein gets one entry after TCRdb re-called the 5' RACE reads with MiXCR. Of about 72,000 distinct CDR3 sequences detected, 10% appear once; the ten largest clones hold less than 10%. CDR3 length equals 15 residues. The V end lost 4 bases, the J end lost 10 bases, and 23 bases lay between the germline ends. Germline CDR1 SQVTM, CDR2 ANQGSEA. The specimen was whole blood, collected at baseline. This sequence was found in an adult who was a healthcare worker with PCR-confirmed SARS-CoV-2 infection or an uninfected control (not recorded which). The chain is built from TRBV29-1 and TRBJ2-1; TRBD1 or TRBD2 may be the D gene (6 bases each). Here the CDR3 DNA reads TGCAGCGTTGGCGAGTCTCTAGCGCCGCAGGGGGAGCAGTTCTTC. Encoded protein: CSVGESLAPQGEQFF.